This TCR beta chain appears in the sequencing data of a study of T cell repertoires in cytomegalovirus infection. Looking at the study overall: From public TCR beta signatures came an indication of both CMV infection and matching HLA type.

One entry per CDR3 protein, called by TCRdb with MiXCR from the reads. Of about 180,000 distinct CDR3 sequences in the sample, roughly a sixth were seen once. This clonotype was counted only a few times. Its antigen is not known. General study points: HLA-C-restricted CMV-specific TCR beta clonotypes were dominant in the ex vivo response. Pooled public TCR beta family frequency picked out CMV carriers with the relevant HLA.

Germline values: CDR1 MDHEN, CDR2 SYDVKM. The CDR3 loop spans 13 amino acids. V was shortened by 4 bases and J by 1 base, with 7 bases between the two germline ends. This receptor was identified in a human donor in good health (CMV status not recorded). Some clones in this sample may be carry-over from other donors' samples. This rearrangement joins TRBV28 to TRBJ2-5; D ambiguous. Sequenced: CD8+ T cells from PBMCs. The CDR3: CASSSWSQETQYF. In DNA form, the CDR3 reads TGTGCCAGCAGTTCATGGTCCCAAGAGACCCAGTACTTC.